A selection of T cell receptor beta chains follows, all from one sample in a study of response to subunit inactivated influenza vaccine. TCRdb reprocessed the RT-PCR reads via MiXCR and lists one record per CDR3 protein. The sample consists of fewer than 800,000 distinct CDR3 sequences, 15% to 17% of them appearing once. The source was PBMCs from blood, collected 11 to 12 days after vaccination. The receptors stem from a man aged 45 to 65 who received an inactivated influenza vaccine. Both conserved end residues are part of each CDR3. The D gene is left open where the match is weak. Some rows mark clone size as missing; the rest say once, few, many or name a class of expanded clone.

j_call d_call clone_size v_call cdr3_aa cdr3_nt
TRBJ2-1 NA once TRBV9 CASSVAGAAYNEQFF TGTGCCAGCAGCGTAGCAGGGGCAGCCTACAATGAGCAGTTCTTC
TRBJ2-2 NA many TRBV2 CASSELGITGELFF TGTGCCAGCAGTGAATTGGGAATCACCGGGGAGCTGTTTTTT
TRBJ2-2 NA many TRBV12-3/TRBV12-4 CATKRGGGWGELFF TGTGCCACCAAACGCGGAGGGGGCTGGGGGGAGCTGTTTTTT
TRBJ2-3 NA NA TRBV24-1 CATSPPRQGGHTDTQYF TGTGCCACCAGTCCCCCACGGCAGGGGGGACACACAGATACGCAGTATTTT
TRBJ2-1 TRBD1 NA TRBV7-2 CASSLVGQGGDNEQFF TGTGCCAGCAGCTTAGTGGGACAGGGGGGGGACAATGAGCAGTTCTTC
TRBJ2-1 TRBD1 NA TRBV5-1 CASSPAGQGANEQFF TGCGCCAGCAGCCCTGCGGGACAGGGGGCCAATGAGCAGTTCTTC
TRBJ1-4 NA NA TRBV28 CASSLSGLREKLFF TGTGCCAGCAGTTTATCTGGGCTTCGTGAAAAACTGTTTTTT
TRBJ2-1 NA NA TRBV5-4 CASSILAYGEQFF TGTGCCAGCAGCATACTAGCATATGGTGAGCAGTTCTTC
TRBJ2-7 NA NA TRBV6-1 CASSDHYEQYF TGTGCCAGCAGTGACCACTACGAGCAGTACTTC
TRBJ1-2 TRBD1 many TRBV7-9 CASSLAFGTVANYGYTF TGTGCCAGCAGCTTAGCCTTCGGGACAGTTGCTAACTATGGCTACACCTTC
TRBJ1-5 TRBD1 many TRBV28 CASRDRAHQPQHF TGTGCCAGCAGGGACAGGGCCCATCAGCCCCAGCATTTT
TRBJ2-2 NA few TRBV20-1 CSALGPRTGELFF TGCAGTGCTTTGGGCCCCAGGACCGGGGAGCTGTTTTTT
TRBJ2-3 NA many TRBV2 CAVETYSTDTQYF TGTGCAGTAGAGACCTATAGCACAGATACGCAGTATTTT
TRBJ2-7 NA NA TRBV6-1 CASAQGEVGFYEQYF TGTGCCAGCGCCCAAGGGGAAGTGGGGTTCTACGAGCAGTACTTC
TRBJ1-2 NA NA TRBV6-2/TRBV6-3 CASSYSRPLGRYTF TGTGCCAGCAGTTACTCGCGACCCCTGGGGCGCTACACCTTC
TRBJ2-1 NA few TRBV5-6 CASRPGGSEQFF TGTGCCAGCAGGCCAGGTGGGAGTGAGCAGTTCTTC
TRBJ1-1 NA many TRBV2 CASTIQGNTEAFF TGTGCCAGCACTATACAGGGGAACACTGAAGCTTTCTTT
TRBJ2-7 NA many TRBV28 CASARGFLLIEQYF TGTGCCAGCGCCAGGGGTTTCCTACTGATCGAGCAGTACTTC
TRBJ2-4 NA NA TRBV6-2/TRBV6-3 CASNFVFRDAKNIQYF TGTGCCAGCAATTTTGTTTTCAGGGATGCCAAAAACATTCAGTACTTC
TRBJ1-6 NA few TRBV6-5 CASSYVPLVGSYNSPLHF TGTGCCAGCAGTTACGTTCCGCTGGTAGGGTCCTATAATTCACCCCTCCACTTT
TRBJ2-1 TRBD2 few TRBV7-9 CASSLRGLADNEQFF TGTGCCAGCAGCCTCCGAGGACTAGCGGACAATGAGCAGTTCTTC
TRBJ2-3 NA many TRBV3-1 CASSQGRGDTQYF TGTGCCAGCAGCCAAGGTCGCGGAGATACGCAGTATTTT
TRBJ2-1 TRBD2 few TRBV4-3 CASSRPGLAASYNEQFF TGCGCCAGCAGCCGACCGGGACTAGCGGCATCCTACAATGAGCAGTTCTTC
TRBJ2-2 NA few TRBV7-9 CASSLVTISGGELFF TGTGCCAGCAGCTTAGTAACGATCTCCGGCGGGGAGCTGTTTTTT
TRBJ1-2 NA NA TRBV2 CARNGRGMRGYTF TGTGCCAGGAACGGACGGGGGATGAGGGGCTACACCTTC
TRBJ2-5 NA few TRBV7-2 CASSLPVQETQYF TGTGCCAGCAGCTTGCCGGTACAAGAGACCCAGTACTTC
TRBJ2-7 TRBD2 few TRBV20-1 CSALRPAGASEQYF TGCAGTGCCCTACGTCCGGCGGGAGCCTCGGAGCAGTACTTC
TRBJ2-1 NA many TRBV7-2 CASSPTSNEQFF TGTGCCAGCAGCCCGACTAGTAATGAGCAGTTCTTC
TRBJ2-7 NA few TRBV4-2 CASSQEGAYEQYF TGTGCCAGCAGCCAAGAAGGGGCCTACGAGCAGTACTTC
TRBJ2-2 NA NA TRBV6-1 CASSEAGTMRTGELFF TGTGCCAGCAGTGAAGCCGGTACCATGAGGACCGGGGAGCTGTTTTTT
TRBJ1-6 TRBD1 NA TRBV12-3/TRBV12-4 CASRAGTGASPLHF TGTGCCAGCAGAGCCGGGACAGGGGCTTCACCCCTCCACTTT
TRBJ2-1 NA many TRBV7-9 CASSQGPPEGFF TGTGCCAGCAGCCAGGGGCCTCCAGAGGGGTTCTTC
TRBJ2-3 TRBD2 few TRBV10-3 CAISADLRGADTQYF TGTGCCATCAGTGCTGACTTGCGGGGGGCAGATACGCAGTATTTT
TRBJ2-5 NA few TRBV15 CATSPVKAETQYF TGTGCCACCAGTCCAGTCAAGGCGGAGACCCAGTACTTC
TRBJ2-2 NA few TRBV7-2 CASSLALVTRNTGELFF TGTGCCAGCAGCTTAGCGTTGGTGACTAGGAACACCGGGGAGCTGTTTTTT
TRBJ2-5 TRBD2 NA TRBV5-1 CASSLVSSGQETQYF TGCGCCAGCAGCTTGGTGTCTAGCGGACAAGAGACCCAGTACTTC
TRBJ2-5 NA many TRBV4-2 CASSQEGAARPPSGTQYF TGTGCCAGCAGCCAAGAAGGCGCGGCCCGGCCACCGAGTGGGACCCAGTACTTC
TRBJ1-1 NA few TRBV20-1 CSAPGRPGTEAFF TGCAGTGCTCCTGGACGGCCGGGCACTGAAGCTTTCTTT
TRBJ2-7 TRBD1 NA TRBV20-1 CSARDFGTVGISYEQYF TGCAGTGCTAGAGATTTCGGGACAGTCGGAATTTCCTACGAGCAGTACTTC
TRBJ1-2 NA NA TRBV3-1 CASSSTDSNYGYTF TGTGCCAGCAGCTCGACAGACTCTAACTATGGCTACACCTTC
TRBJ2-7 NA many TRBV20-1 CSGPPGHKPYEQYF TGCAGCGGCCCCCCGGGACACAAACCCTACGAGCAGTACTTC
TRBJ2-7 TRBD2 many TRBV7-2 CASSSYGGEGLYEQYF TGTGCCAGCAGCTCGTACGGGGGGGAGGGCCTTTACGAGCAGTACTTC
TRBJ2-7 TRBD1 few TRBV27 CASSQRTGPYRKYF TGTGCCAGCAGTCAAAGGACAGGGCCGTATCGAAAGTACTTC
TRBJ2-7 TRBD1 many TRBV5-1 CASSLEGQSYEQYF TGCGCCAGCAGCTTGGAGGGACAGTCCTACGAGCAGTACTTC
TRBJ1-1 NA few TRBV5-1 CASSPYGIQGNTEAFF TGCGCCAGCAGCCCCTATGGCATACAGGGTAACACTGAAGCTTTCTTT
TRBJ2-5 TRBD1 few TRBV10-3 CAIIIIDRVQETQYF TGTGCCATCATTATCATAGACAGGGTCCAAGAGACCCAGTACTTC
TRBJ2-3 NA NA TRBV19 CASRPSRTSTDTQYF TGTGCCAGTAGACCGAGTCGTACTAGCACAGATACGCAGTATTTT
TRBJ2-3 TRBD2 NA TRBV5-1 CASGSIAGGNTDTQYF TGCGCCAGCGGTTCGATAGCGGGGGGGAACACAGATACGCAGTATTTT
TRBJ2-2 TRBD2 NA TRBV7-2 CASSLSGTSFGGELFF TGTGCCAGCAGCCTCAGCGGGACTTCCTTTGGCGGGGAGCTGTTTTTT
TRBJ2-1 NA NA TRBV27 CASSLLDRLYEQFF TGTGCCAGCAGTTTACTAGACAGGCTCTATGAGCAGTTCTTC
TRBJ2-7 NA NA TRBV28 CASKPPQSYYEQYF TGTGCCAGTAAACCCCCCCAGTCGTACTACGAGCAGTACTTC
TRBJ1-2 TRBD1 NA TRBV18 CASSPGGQVYGYTF TGTGCCAGCTCACCAGGGGGACAGGTCTATGGCTACACCTTC
TRBJ2-5 NA NA TRBV28 CASTPGGRGETQYF TGTGCCAGCACCCCAGGTGGGCGGGGCGAGACCCAGTACTTC
TRBJ2-4 NA NA TRBV4-1 CASSQVELAKNIQYF TGCGCCAGCAGCCAAGTTGAACTGGCCAAAAACATTCAGTACTTC
TRBJ2-7 NA few TRBV5-5 CASSLDSWSTYEQYF TGTGCCAGCAGCTTGGATAGCTGGAGTACCTACGAGCAGTACTTC
TRBJ2-3 TRBD1 many TRBV5-1 CASSVDRGADTQYF TGCGCCAGCAGCGTGGACAGGGGAGCAGATACGCAGTATTTT
TRBJ2-5 NA NA TRBV10-3 CAISARTETQYF TGTGCCATCAGTGCCCGGACGGAGACCCAGTACTTC